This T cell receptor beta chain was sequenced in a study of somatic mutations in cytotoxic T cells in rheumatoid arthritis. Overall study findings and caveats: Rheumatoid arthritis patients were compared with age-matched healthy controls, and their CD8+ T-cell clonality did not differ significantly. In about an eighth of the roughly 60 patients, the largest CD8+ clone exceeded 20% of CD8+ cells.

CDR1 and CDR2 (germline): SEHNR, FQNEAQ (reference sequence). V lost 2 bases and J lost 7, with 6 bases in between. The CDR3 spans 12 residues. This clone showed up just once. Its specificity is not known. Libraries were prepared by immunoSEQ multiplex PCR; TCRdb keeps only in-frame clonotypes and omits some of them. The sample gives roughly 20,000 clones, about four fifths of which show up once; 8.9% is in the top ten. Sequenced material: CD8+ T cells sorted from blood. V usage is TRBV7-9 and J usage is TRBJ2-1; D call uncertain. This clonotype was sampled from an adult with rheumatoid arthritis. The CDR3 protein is CASSLPGNEQFF. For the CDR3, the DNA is TGTGCCAGCAGCTTACCCGGGAATGAGCAGTTCTTC.